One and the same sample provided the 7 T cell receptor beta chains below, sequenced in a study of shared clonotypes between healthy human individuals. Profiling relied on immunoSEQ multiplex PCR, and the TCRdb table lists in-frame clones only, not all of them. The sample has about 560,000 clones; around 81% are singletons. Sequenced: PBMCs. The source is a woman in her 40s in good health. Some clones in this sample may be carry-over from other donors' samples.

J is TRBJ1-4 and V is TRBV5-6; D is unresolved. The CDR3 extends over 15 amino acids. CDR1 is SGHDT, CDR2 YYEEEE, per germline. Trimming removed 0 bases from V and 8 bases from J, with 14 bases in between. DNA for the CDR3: TGTGCCAGCAGCTTGGTAGGGAGGAGGCGAGAAAAACTGTTTTTT. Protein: CASSLVGRRREKLFF.

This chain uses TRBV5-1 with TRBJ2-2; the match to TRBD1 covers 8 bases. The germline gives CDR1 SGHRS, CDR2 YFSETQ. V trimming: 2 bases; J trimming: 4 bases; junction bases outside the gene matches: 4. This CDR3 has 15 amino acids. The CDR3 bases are TGCGCCAGCAGCTTAGGGACAGGAAGCACCGGGGAGCTGTTTTTT. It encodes CASSLGTGSTGELFF.

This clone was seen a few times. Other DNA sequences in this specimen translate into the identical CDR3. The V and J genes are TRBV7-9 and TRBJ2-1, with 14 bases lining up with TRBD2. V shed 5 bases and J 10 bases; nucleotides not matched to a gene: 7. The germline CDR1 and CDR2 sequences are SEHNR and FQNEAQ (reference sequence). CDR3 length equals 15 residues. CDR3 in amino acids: CASSPGLAGVGEQFF. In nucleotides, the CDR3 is TGTGCCAGCAGCCCGGGACTAGCGGGAGTAGGGGAGCAGTTCTTC.

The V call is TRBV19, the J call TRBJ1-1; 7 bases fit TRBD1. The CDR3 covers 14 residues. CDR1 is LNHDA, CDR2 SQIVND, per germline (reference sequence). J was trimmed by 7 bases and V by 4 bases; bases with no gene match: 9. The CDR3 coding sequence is TGTGCCAGTAGTACTAGCCGGGACAGCAATGAAGCTTTCTTT. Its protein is CASSTSRDSNEAFF.

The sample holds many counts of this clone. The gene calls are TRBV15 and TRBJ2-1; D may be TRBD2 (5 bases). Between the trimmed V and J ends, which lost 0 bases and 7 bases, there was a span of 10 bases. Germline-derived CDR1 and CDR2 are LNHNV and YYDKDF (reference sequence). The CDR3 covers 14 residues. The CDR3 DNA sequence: TGTGCCACCAGCAGAGATCTAGCCGAAAATGAGCAGTTCTTC. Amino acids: CATSRDLAENEQFF.

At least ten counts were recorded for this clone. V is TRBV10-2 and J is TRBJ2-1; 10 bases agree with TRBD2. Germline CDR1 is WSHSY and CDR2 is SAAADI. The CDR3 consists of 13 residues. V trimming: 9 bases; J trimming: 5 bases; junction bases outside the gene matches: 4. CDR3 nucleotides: TGCGCCAGTAGACTAGCGGGTAACAATGAGCAGTTCTTC. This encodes CASRLAGNNEQFF.

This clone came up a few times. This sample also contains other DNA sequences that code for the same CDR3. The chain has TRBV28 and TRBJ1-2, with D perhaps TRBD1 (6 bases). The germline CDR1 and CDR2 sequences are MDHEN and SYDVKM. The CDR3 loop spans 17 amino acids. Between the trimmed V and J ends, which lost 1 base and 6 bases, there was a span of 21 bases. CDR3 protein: CASSLYGHHGTSDGYTF. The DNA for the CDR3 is TGTGCCAGCAGTTTATACGGGCATCACGGGACATCTGATGGCTACACCTTC.